The rows below give T cell receptor beta chains drawn from one sample of a study of blood T cells in healthy people across ages. Using its own MiXCR run on the 5' RACE reads, TCRdb lists one record per CDR3 protein. Of roughly 1.9 million distinct CDR3 sequences detected, 39% appear once; the ten largest clones hold about 23%. The material sequenced was blood. The receptors derive from a human donor in good health. CDR3s leave out the opening cysteine and the closing phenylalanine or tryptophan. Expanded clones get a size class; other rows say once, few or many, or leave the size out.

. TRBV20-1 SAVGVGGLAYNEQF
few TRBV6-2/TRBV6-3 ASSWQRNYGYT
many TRBV7-9 ASSLDPSYEQY
many TRBV4-3 ASSQRLAGEFQETQY
. TRBV6-6 ASSWGQGIAKNIQY
. TRBV29-1 SVTDRGKNTGELF
few TRBV7-2 ASSFGQGGSYNEQF
few TRBV24-1 ATSDGNPGLWNQPQH
. TRBV7-9 ASSSADRIVTDTQY
. TRBV5-1 ASSFRQGAKAIEQY
. TRBV12-3/TRBV12-4 ASRPFGEETQY
few TRBV6-5 ASRPGGLSYNEQF
. TRBV28 ASSLYVGPYYYEQY
. TRBV4-2 ASSQAGTSGEYNEQF
. TRBV9 ASSVWQGVEPGELF
. TRBV20-1 SAMGRGRVTQY
. TRBV5-1 ASSLTPQAYNEQF
. TRBV7-7 ASSLDGTGSDTQY
. TRBV20-1 SASSWGRAYEQY
few TRBV20-1 SATTAANYGYT
few TRBV6-5 ASSYTRQAHGYT
. TRBV6-1 ASSEWVDEQF
. TRBV5-1 ASSIARQNPVY
. TRBV7-2 ASSDNPSTDTQY
. TRBV6-5 ASTPVSGGNSETQY
. TRBV30 AWKYPDGAPNYGYT
. TRBV2 ASRVWGTDTQY
. TRBV24-1 ATSDFGGGKTDTQY
. TRBV20-1 SAIQRRGFKDEQF
. TRBV27 ASSSWAITDEQF
. TRBV7-2 ASSLETGLRPEAF
few TRBV29-1 SVTGVGETQY
. TRBV24-1 ATSDSGRSSTDTQY
few TRBV9 ASSAGPPSYEQY
. TRBV7-9 ASSLAPVGSYEQY
. TRBV11-2 ASTQGGQGSTEAF
. TRBV12-3/TRBV12-4 ASSSGQGMFGQPQH
. TRBV29-1 SVERGSGEQY
. TRBV25-1 ASARDLAYEQY
. TRBV11-2 ASSPSRDSFSYEQY
. TRBV5-5 ASSLEGTGGSSYNEQF
. TRBV7-6 ASSSSTKGRAYYGYT
. TRBV5-1 ASSSNGLAGETQY
. TRBV25-1 ASSDPYQGTTNEKLF
. TRBV20-1 SANPGLVGETQY